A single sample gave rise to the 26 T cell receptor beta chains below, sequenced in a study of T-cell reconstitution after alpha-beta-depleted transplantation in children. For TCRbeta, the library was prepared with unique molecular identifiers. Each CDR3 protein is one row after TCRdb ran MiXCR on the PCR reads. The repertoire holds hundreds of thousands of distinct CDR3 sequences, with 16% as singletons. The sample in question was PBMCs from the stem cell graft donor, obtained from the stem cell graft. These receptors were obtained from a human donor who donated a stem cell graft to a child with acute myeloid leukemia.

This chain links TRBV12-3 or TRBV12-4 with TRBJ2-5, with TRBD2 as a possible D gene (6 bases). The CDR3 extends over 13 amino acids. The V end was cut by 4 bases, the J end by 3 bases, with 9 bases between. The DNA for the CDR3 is TGTGCCAGCAGTTGGGGGGAGGAAGAGACCCAGTACTTC. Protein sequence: CASSWGEEETQYF.

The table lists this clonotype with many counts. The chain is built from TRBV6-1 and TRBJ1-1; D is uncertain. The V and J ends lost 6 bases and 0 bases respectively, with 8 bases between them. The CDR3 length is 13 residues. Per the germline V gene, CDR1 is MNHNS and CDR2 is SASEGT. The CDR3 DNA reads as TGTGCCAGCAGCACCAACCTGAACACTGAAGCTTTCTTT. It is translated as CASSTNLNTEAFF.

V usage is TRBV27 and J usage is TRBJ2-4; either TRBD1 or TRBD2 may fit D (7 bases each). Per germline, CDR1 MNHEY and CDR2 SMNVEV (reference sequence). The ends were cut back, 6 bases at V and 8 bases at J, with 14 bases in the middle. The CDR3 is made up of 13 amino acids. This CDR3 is CASRAQGGDIQYF. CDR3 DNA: TGTGCCAGCAGGGCCCAGGGGGGGGACATTCAGTACTTC.

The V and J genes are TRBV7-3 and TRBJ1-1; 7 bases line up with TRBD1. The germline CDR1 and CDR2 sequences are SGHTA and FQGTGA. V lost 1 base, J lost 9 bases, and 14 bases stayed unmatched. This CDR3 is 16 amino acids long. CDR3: CASSLRVAGGHGQAFF. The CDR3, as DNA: TGTGCCAGCAGCTTAAGGGTAGCAGGGGGTCATGGACAAGCTTTCTTT. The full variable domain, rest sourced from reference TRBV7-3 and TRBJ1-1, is GAGVSQTPSNKVTEKGKYVELRCDPISGHTALYWYRQSLGQGPEFLIYFQGTGAADDSGLPNDRFFAVRPEGSVSTLKIQRTERGDSAVYLCASSLRVAGGHGQAFFGQGTRLTVV.

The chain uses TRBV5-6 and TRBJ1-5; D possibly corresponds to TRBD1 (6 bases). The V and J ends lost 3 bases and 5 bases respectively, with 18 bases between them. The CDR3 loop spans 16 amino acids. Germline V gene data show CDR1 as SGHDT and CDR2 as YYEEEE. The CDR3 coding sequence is TGTGCCAGCAGCTCTAGTCCCGGGGGGCCGGATCAGCCCCAGCATTTT. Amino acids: CASSSSPGGPDQPQHF. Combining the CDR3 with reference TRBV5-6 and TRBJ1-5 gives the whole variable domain DAGVTQSPTHLIKTRGQQVTLRCSPKSGHDTVSWYQQALGQGPQFIFQYYEEEERQRGNFPDRFSGHQFPNYSSELNVNALLLGDSALYLCASSSSPGGPDQPQHFGDGTRLSIL.

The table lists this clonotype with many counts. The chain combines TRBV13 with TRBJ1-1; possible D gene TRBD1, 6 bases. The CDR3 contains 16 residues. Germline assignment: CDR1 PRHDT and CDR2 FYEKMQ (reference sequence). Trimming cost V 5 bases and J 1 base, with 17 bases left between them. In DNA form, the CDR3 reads TGTGCCAGCAGCCCCCCGTTTCAGGGGACGAACACTGAAGCTTTCTTT. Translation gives CASSPPFQGTNTEAFF.

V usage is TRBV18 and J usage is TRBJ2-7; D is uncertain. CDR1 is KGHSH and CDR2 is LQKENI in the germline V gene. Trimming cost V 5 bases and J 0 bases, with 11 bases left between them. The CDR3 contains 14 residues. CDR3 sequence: CASSVAVSSYEQYF. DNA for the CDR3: TGTGCCAGCTCAGTGGCGGTGAGCTCCTACGAGCAGTACTTC.

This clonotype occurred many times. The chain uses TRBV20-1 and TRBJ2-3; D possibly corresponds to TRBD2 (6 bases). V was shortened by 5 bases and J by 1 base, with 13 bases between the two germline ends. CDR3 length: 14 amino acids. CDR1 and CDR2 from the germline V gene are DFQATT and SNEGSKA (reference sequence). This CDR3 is CSARAGLGTDTQYF. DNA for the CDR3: TGCAGTGCTCGCGCGGGACTGGGCACAGATACGCAGTATTTT.

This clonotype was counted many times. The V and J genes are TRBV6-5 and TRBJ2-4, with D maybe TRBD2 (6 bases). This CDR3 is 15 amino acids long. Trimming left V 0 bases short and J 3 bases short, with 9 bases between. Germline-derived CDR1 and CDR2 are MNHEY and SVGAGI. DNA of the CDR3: TGTGCCAGCAGTTACTCGGTGGGAGGCAAAAACATTCAGTACTTC. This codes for CASSYSVGGKNIQYF.

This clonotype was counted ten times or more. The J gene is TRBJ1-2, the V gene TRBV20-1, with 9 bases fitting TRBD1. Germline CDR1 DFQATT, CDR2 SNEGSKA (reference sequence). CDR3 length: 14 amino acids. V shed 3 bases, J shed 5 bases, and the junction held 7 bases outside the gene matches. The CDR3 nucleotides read TGCAGTGCTAGGACCCGGGACAGGGAATATGGCTACACCTTC. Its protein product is CSARTRDREYGYTF.

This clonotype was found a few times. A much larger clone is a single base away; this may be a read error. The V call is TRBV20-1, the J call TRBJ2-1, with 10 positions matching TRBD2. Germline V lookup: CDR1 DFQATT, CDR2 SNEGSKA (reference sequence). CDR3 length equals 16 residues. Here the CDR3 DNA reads TGCTGTGCTAGGGCCAGGGACCCGCTAGCGGGGGATGAGCAGTTCTTC. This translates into CCARARDPLAGDEQFF.

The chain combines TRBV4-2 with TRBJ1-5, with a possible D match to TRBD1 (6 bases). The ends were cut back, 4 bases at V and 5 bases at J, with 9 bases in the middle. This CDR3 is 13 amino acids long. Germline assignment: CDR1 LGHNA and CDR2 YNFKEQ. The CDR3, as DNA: TGTGCCAGCAGCCGAGGGGGAGATCAGCCCCAGCATTTT. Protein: CASSRGGDQPQHF.

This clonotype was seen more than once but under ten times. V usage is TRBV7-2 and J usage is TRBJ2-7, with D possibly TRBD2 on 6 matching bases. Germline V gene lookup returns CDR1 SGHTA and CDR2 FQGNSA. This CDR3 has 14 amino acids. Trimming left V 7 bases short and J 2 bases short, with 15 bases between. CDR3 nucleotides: TGTGCCAGCACCCTAACCCGGGAGACCTACGAGCAGTACTTC. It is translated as CASTLTRETYEQYF.

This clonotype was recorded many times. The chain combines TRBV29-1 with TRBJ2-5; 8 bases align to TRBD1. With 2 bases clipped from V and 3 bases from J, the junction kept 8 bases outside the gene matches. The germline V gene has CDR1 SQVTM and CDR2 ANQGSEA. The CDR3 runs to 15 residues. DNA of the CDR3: TGCAGCGTTGAACAGGGGGCAGGGGGCGAAGAGACCCAGTACTTC. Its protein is CSVEQGAGGEETQYF.

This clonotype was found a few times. CDR3 amino acids: CASSLVDPYGYTF. The CDR3 DNA sequence: TGTGCCAGCAGCTTAGTAGATCCATATGGCTACACCTTC. The chain links TRBV7-9 to TRBJ1-2; D ambiguous. The CDR3 spans 13 residues. From germline, CDR1 is SEHNR and CDR2 FQNEAQ (reference sequence). Trimming pared 1 base from V and 5 bases from J, leaving 8 bases between.

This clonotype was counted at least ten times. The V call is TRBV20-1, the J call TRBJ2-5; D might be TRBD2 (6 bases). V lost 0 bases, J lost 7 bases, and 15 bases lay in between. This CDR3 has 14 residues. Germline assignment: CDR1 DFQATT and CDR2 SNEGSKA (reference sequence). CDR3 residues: CSARDSGSVGTQYF. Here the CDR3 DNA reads TGCAGTGCTAGAGATAGCGGCTCCGTGGGGACCCAGTACTTC.

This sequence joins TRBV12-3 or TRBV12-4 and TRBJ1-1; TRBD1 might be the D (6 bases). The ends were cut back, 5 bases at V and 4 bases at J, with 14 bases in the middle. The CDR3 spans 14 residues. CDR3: CASSLLTGTTEAFF. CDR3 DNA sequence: TGTGCCAGCAGTCTCCTGACAGGAACCACTGAAGCTTTCTTT.

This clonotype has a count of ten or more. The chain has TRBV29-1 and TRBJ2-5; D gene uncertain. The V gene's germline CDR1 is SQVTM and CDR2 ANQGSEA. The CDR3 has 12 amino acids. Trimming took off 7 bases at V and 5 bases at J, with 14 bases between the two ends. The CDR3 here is CSAGPSRETQYF. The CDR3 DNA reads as TGCAGCGCCGGGCCGAGTCGGGAGACCCAGTACTTC.

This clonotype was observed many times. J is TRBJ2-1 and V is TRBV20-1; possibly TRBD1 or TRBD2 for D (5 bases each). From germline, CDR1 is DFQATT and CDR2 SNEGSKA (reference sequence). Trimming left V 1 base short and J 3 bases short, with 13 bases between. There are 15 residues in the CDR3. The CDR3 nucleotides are TGCAGTGCTAGAGGGGGAGAGGGGTTCTACAATGAGCAGTTCTTC. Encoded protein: CSARGGEGFYNEQFF.

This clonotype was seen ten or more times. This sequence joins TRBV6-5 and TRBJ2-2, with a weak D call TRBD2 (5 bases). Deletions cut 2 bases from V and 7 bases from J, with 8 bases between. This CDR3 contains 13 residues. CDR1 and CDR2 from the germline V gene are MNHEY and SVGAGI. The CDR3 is CASSYRGDGELFF. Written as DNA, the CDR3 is TGTGCCAGCAGTTACCGGGGTGACGGGGAGCTGTTTTTT.

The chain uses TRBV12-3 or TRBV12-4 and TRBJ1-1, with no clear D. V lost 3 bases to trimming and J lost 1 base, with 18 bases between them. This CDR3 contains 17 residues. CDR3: CASSFLEIGYANTEAFF. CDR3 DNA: TGTGCCAGCAGTTTTCTGGAGATCGGTTATGCGAACACTGAAGCTTTCTTT.

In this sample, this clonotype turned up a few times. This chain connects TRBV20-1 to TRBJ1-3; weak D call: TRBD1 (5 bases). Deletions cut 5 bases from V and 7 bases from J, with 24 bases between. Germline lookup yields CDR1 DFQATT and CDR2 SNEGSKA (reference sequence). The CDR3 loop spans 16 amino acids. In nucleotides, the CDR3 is TGCAGTGCTTATGACCCTAAAGGGGATAGTGGCAACACCATATATTTT. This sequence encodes CSAYDPKGDSGNTIYF.

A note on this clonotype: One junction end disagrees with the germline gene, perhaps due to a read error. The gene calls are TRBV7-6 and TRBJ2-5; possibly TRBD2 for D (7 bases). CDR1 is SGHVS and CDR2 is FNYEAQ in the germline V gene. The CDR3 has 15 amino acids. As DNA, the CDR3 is TGTGCCAGCAGCTTAAGGGGGGGGGCCCAAAAGACCCAGTACTTC. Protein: CASSLRGGAQKTQYF.

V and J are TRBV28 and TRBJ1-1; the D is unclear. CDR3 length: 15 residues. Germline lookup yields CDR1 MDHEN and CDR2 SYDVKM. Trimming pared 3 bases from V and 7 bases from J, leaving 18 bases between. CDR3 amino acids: CASSFSPGGVNEAFF. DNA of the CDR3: TGTGCCAGCAGTTTTTCTCCGGGAGGCGTGAATGAAGCTTTCTTT.

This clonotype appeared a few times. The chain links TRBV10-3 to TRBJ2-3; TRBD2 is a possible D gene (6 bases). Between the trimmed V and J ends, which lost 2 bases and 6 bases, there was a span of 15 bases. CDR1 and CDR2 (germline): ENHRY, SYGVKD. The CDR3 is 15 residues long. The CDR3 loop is CAISEPSWEADTQYF. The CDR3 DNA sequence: TGTGCCATCAGTGAGCCATCCTGGGAGGCGGATACGCAGTATTTT.

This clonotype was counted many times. CDR3 sequence: CSAKKGSYEQYV. CDR3 in DNA: TGCAGTGCTAAAAAGGGATCCTACGAGCAGTACGTC. The V gene is TRBV20-1, the J gene TRBJ2-7, with no clear D. Per the germline V gene, CDR1 is DFQATT and CDR2 is SNEGSKA (reference sequence). V was pared by 4 bases and J by 1 base, with 8 bases between. The CDR3 is 12 residues long.